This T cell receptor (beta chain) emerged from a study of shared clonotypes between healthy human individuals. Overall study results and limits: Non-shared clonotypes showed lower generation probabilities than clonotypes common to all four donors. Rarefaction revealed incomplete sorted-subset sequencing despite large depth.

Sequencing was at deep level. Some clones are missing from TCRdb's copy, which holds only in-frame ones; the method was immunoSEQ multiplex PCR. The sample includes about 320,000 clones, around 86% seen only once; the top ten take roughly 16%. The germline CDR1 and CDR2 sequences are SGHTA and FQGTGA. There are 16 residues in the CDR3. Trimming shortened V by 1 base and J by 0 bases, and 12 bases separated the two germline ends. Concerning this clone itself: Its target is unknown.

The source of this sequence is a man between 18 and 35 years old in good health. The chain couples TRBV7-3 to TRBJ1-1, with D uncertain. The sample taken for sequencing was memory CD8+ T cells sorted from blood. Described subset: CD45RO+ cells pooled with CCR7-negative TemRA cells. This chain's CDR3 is CASSLNYEGLNTEAFF. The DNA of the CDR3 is TGTGCCAGCAGCTTAAATTATGAGGGATTGAACACTGAAGCTTTCTTT.